These 30 T cell receptor beta chains originate from one sample sequenced in a study of early T cells in non-severe SARS-CoV-2 infection. TCRdb used MiXCR to reprocess the 5' RACE reads, holding one entry per CDR3 protein. In the table there are 65,000 to 85,000 distinct CDR3 sequences, 9% to 10% of which are singletons. The sequencing here drew on whole blood, taken at baseline. All receptors derive from an adult who was a healthcare worker with PCR-confirmed SARS-CoV-2 infection or an uninfected control (not recorded which).

This clonotype was detected many times. The chain uses TRBV6-5 and TRBJ2-3; D is ambiguous. Germline-derived CDR1 and CDR2 are MNHEY and SVGAGI. The CDR3 runs 12 residues. Trimming took 0 bases from V and 5 from J, leaving 3 bases between them. The CDR3 region has the DNA TGTGCCAGCAGTTACTCTGGAGATACGCAGTATTTT. Protein: CASSYSGDTQYF.

This clonotype was counted a few times. The chain combines TRBV9 with TRBJ2-5; D gene unclear. V was pared by 1 base and J by 2 bases, with 12 bases between. The germline gives CDR1 SGDLS, CDR2 YYNGEE. This CDR3 comprises 15 residues. In nucleotides, the CDR3 is TGTGCCAGCAGCGTATCGCCAAACCAACAAGAGACCCAGTACTTC. Translating it yields CASSVSPNQQETQYF.

The V and J genes are TRBV4-2 and TRBJ2-3, with unresolved D. Germline V gene sequence: CDR1 LGHNA, CDR2 YNFKEQ. V was pared by 1 base and J by 1 base, with 12 bases between. The CDR3 contains 16 residues. The CDR3 is CASSQGRSQGTDTQYF. The DNA of the CDR3 is TGTGCCAGCAGCCAAGGAAGAAGTCAGGGCACAGATACGCAGTATTTT.

This clonotype was counted many times. J is TRBJ1-1 and V is TRBV28; D is perhaps TRBD1 (5 bases). The V gene's germline CDR1 is MDHEN and CDR2 SYDVKM. This CDR3 is built from 10 residues. Trimming left V 6 bases short and J 8 bases short, with 7 bases between. The CDR3 reads CASSNREAFF. In nucleotides, the CDR3 is TGTGCCAGCAGCAACAGGGAAGCTTTCTTT.

There are many counts of this clonotype. The V gene is TRBV7-3, the J gene TRBJ2-3; TRBD2 matches at 9 bases. CDR1 and CDR2 (germline): SGHTA, FQGTGA. The CDR3 extends over 16 amino acids. V shed 5 bases and J 3 bases; nucleotides not matched to a gene: 9. The CDR3 DNA sequence: TGTGCCAGCAGCCCCTCTCTAGCGGGAACAACAGATACGCAGTATTTT. It yields the protein CASSPSLAGTTDTQYF.

This clonotype occurred many times. The chain links TRBV20-1 to TRBJ2-3, with 7 nucleotides matching TRBD2. The CDR3 consists of 14 residues. V dropped 6 bases and J dropped 7; count of bases not matched to a gene: 13. Germline CDR1 is DFQATT and CDR2 is SNEGSKA (reference sequence). The CDR3 DNA reads TGCAGTGCAAACGTAGCGGGCTCGACCAATACGCAGTATTTT. It is translated as CSANVAGSTNTQYF.

At least ten counts were recorded for this clonotype. The rearrangement uses TRBV9 and TRBJ1-1; 7 nucleotides line up with TRBD1. The junction had 8 bases not matched to a gene; V was cut back by 0 bases and J by 3 bases. The CDR3 runs to 16 residues. Looked up from germline, CDR1 is SGDLS and CDR2 is YYNGEE. Here the CDR3 DNA reads TGTGCCAGCAGCGTAGCTACCGAGGGGGCCGACACTGAAGCTTTCTTT. Its protein is CASSVATEGADTEAFF.

This sequence joins TRBV29-1 and TRBJ2-3; 10 nucleotides line up with TRBD2. This CDR3 region has 15 residues. Trimming cost V 2 bases and J 4 bases; bases outside gene matches: 6. Germline values: CDR1 SQVTM, CDR2 ANQGSEA. CDR3 nucleotide sequence: TGCAGCGTTGAACCACTAGCGGGACAACCAGATACGCAGTATTTT. Encoded protein: CSVEPLAGQPDTQYF.

The chain recombines TRBV6-2 or TRBV6-3 with TRBJ2-7; D may be TRBD2 (6 bases). The CDR3 sequence is 11 residues long. Trimming took off 5 bases at V and 8 bases at J, with 10 bases between the two ends. CDR1 is MNHEY and CDR2 is SVGEGT in the germline V gene. Here the CDR3 reads CASSTREQQYF. The CDR3 DNA sequence: TGTGCCAGCAGTACCCGGGAGCAGCAGTACTTC.

This clonotype was recorded at least ten times. The V call is TRBV29-1, the J call TRBJ1-2; D may be TRBD1 (5 bases). The CDR3 length is 15 residues. V dropped 2 bases and J dropped 1 base, with 14 bases sitting between them. CDR1 is SQVTM and CDR2 is ANQGSEA in the germline V gene. CDR3 sequence reads: CSVELGAGDNYGYTF. The CDR3 DNA follows: TGCAGCGTTGAACTTGGGGCCGGAGATAACTATGGCTACACCTTC.

This rearrangement joins TRBV30 to TRBJ2-7; tentative D call: TRBD2 (5 bases). CDR1 and CDR2 from the germline V gene are GTSNPN and SVGIG (reference sequence). There are 12 residues in the CDR3. V was trimmed by 2 bases and J by 4 bases, leaving 9 bases between them. The CDR3 bases are TGTGCCTGGAGTAGGGAGCCTTACGAGCAGTACTTC. Translating gives CAWSREPYEQYF. Drawing the rest from reference TRBV30 and TRBJ2-7, the complete variable domain is SQTIHQWPATLVQPVGSPLSLECTVEGTSNPNLYWYRQAAGRGLQLLFYSVGIGQISSEVPQNLSASRPQDRQFILSSKKLLLSDSGFYLCAWSREPYEQYFGPGTRLTVT.

This clonotype was observed at least ten times. This chain links TRBV4-2 with TRBJ1-1; no clear D gene. V was trimmed by 0 bases and J by 10 bases, leaving 6 bases between them. The CDR3 loop spans 11 amino acids. In germline, CDR1 is LGHNA, CDR2 YNFKEQ. This CDR3 reads CASSQEGRAFF. CDR3 bases: TGTGCCAGCAGCCAAGAGGGCCGAGCTTTCTTT.

This clonotype has ten or more counts. The CDR3 sequence is CSARGILRTSGRVNLYEQYF. CDR3 bases: TGCAGTGCTAGAGGGATCCTACGGACTAGCGGGAGAGTAAATCTTTACGAGCAGTACTTC. The J gene is TRBJ2-7, the V gene TRBV20-1; TRBD2 aligns across 13 bases. Germline CDR1 DFQATT, CDR2 SNEGSKA (reference sequence). Germline trimming cut 1 base from V and 4 bases from J; bases unmatched to any gene: 19. The CDR3 has 20 amino acids.

In its sample, this clonotype was seen many times. The chain employs TRBV20-1 and TRBJ2-7; D call uncertain. The V gene lost 3 bases and the J gene lost 4 bases, with 7 bases spanning the gap. Looked up from germline, CDR1 is DFQATT and CDR2 is SNEGSKA (reference sequence). The CDR3 contains 11 residues. The CDR3 DNA follows: TGCAGTGCTAGTTTGGGTTACGAGCAGTACTTC. As protein: CSASLGYEQYF.

This clonotype has at least ten counts. V and J are TRBV20-1 and TRBJ2-7; D gene ambiguous. CDR3 length: 15 residues. The V end was cut by 6 bases, the J end by 0 bases, with 18 bases between. Germline V gene sequence: CDR1 DFQATT, CDR2 SNEGSKA (reference sequence). CDR3 sequence: CSAQPTLAHSYEQYF. CDR3 DNA: TGCAGTGCCCAACCGACATTGGCCCACTCCTACGAGCAGTACTTC.

The V and J genes are TRBV14 and TRBJ2-3; D is uncertain. The CDR3 has 11 amino acids. Germline CDR1 and CDR2: SGHDN and FVKESK. V dropped 4 bases and J dropped 7 bases, with 6 bases sitting between them. This chain's CDR3 is CASSRGNTQYF. The CDR3 nucleotides are TGTGCCAGCAGCCGGGGAAATACGCAGTATTTT.

The J gene is TRBJ1-4, the V gene TRBV10-3; no reliable D call. The CDR3 runs 12 residues. Germline CDR1 is ENHRY and CDR2 is SYGVKD. Trimming shortened V by 10 bases and J by 8 bases, and 14 bases separated the two germline ends. The CDR3 here is CATAEETEKLFF. Here the CDR3 DNA reads TGTGCCACCGCGGAGGAAACCGAAAAACTGTTTTTT.

This clonotype has at least ten counts. This chain joins TRBV11-2 and TRBJ1-2; D remains ambiguous. The CDR3 runs 16 residues. Trimming removed 4 bases at V and 0 bases at J, with 15 bases between. Germline V lookup: CDR1 SGHAT, CDR2 FQNNGV. Written as DNA, the CDR3 is TGTGCCAGCAGCTCCATTAGGGCCGGTTCTAACTATGGCTACACCTTC. Encoded protein: CASSSIRAGSNYGYTF.

This clonotype was seen a handful of times. The chain carries TRBV10-3 and TRBJ2-7; TRBD1 aligns across 9 bases. The CDR3 is 14 residues long. Germline V gene data show CDR1 as ENHRY and CDR2 as SYGVKD. With V trimmed by 6 bases and J by 7 bases, 10 bases remained unmatched. CDR3 sequence (DNA): TGTGCCATCAGCGAACAGGGGGCGGTGAGGGAGCAGTACTTC. This gives the protein CAISEQGAVREQYF.

In this sample, this clonotype turned up a few times. This chain links TRBV6-1 with TRBJ1-2; TRBD1 aligns across 8 bases. CDR1 and CDR2 from the germline V gene are MNHNS and SASEGT. Trimming took 3 bases from V and 4 from J; bases not matched to a gene: 13. The CDR3 is made up of 17 amino acids. This CDR3 reads CASSETTGVSVGYGYTF. CDR3 sequence (DNA): TGTGCCAGCAGTGAGACGACAGGGGTTTCTGTTGGCTATGGCTACACCTTC.

The chain employs TRBV28 and TRBJ2-7; TRBD2 might be the D (6 bases). This CDR3 is 13 amino acids long. Germline V lookup: CDR1 MDHEN, CDR2 SYDVKM. Trimming took 6 bases from V and 2 from J, leaving 11 bases between them. The CDR3 nucleotides read TGTGCCAGCAGCCAGCCGGGGGCCTACGAGCAGTACTTC. Protein: CASSQPGAYEQYF.

The V gene is TRBV29-1, the J gene TRBJ1-2; maybe TRBD1 (5 bases). The CDR3 spans 12 residues. V was clipped by 4 bases and J by 3 bases, with 9 bases between them. Germline lookup yields CDR1 SQVTM and CDR2 ANQGSEA. CDR3 protein: CSVGGMDYGYTF. In DNA, the CDR3 is TGCAGCGTTGGGGGGATGGACTATGGCTACACCTTC.

This clonotype was counted only a few times. This chain joins TRBV6-2 or TRBV6-3 and TRBJ2-7; 13 bases are a match to TRBD2. After removal of 2 bases from V and 5 bases from J, the junction contained 15 bases not matched to a gene. Germline V lookup: CDR1 MNHEY, CDR2 SVGEGT. This CDR3 comprises 19 residues. The CDR3 DNA reads TGTGCCAGCAGTTACCCCCTCCGACTAGCGGGAGGTGTTCCGGACGAGCAGTACTTC. Protein product: CASSYPLRLAGGVPDEQYF.

This clonotype was seen only a few times. The rearrangement uses TRBV24-1 and TRBJ2-1; possible D gene TRBD2, 5 bases. The germline V gene encodes CDR1 KGHDR and CDR2 SFDVKD. The length of the CDR3 is 15 residues. Between the trimmed V and J ends, which lost 3 bases and 4 bases, there was a span of 12 bases. The CDR3 DNA reads as TGTGCCACCAGTGATCCCCGGACTCCGTACAATGAGCAGTTCTTC. Encoded protein: CATSDPRTPYNEQFF.

Many counts were recorded for this clonotype. The chain links TRBV15 to TRBJ2-1; D remains unclear. CDR1 is LNHNV and CDR2 is YYDKDF in the germline V gene (reference sequence). CDR3 size: 15 residues. V was shortened by 3 bases and J by 0 bases, with 9 bases between the two germline ends. The CDR3 protein is CATSSRHRSYNEQFF. The CDR3 region has the DNA TGTGCCACCAGCAGCCGACACCGCTCCTACAATGAGCAGTTCTTC.

At least ten counts were recorded for this clonotype. The chain is built from TRBV20-1 and TRBJ2-4, with 9 positions matching TRBD1. This CDR3 has 14 amino acids. V lost 5 bases, J lost 6 bases, and 8 bases stayed unmatched. CDR1 is DFQATT, CDR2 SNEGSKA, per germline (reference sequence). CDR3 DNA: TGCAGTGCTTCCGGGGACAGGGCGGGAAACATTCAGTACTTC. It codes for CSASGDRAGNIQYF.

This clonotype was counted at least ten times. V gene TRBV5-1 combines with J gene TRBJ2-3; D possibly corresponds to TRBD2 (5 bases). The CDR3 totals 16 residues. Germline values: CDR1 SGHRS, CDR2 YFSETQ. Trimming removed 0 bases from V and 0 bases from J, with 11 bases in between. CDR3 protein: CASSLEGDGSTDTQYF. The DNA of the CDR3 is TGCGCCAGCAGCTTGGAGGGAGACGGAAGCACAGATACGCAGTATTTT.

This clonotype was recorded at least ten times. V usage is TRBV29-1 and J usage is TRBJ2-1; 9 nucleotides match TRBD2. Trimming at V came to 5 bases and at J to 8 bases, leaving 7 bases not matched to a gene. The germline V gene encodes CDR1 SQVTM and CDR2 ANQGSEA. The CDR3 spans 13 residues. The CDR3 DNA reads TGCAGCGTTCTTAGCGGGAGAGTCTATGAGCAGTTCTTC. Protein product: CSVLSGRVYEQFF.

This clonotype was seen more than once but under ten times. Mismatch with germline at one junction end may stem from a read error. The chain uses TRBV12-3 or TRBV12-4 and TRBJ1-2; TRBD1 agrees at 8 bases. The CDR3 runs 14 residues. CDR3 loop: CASSLAQGAQVYTF. CDR3 sequence (DNA): TGTGCCAGCAGCTTAGCTCAGGGGGCGCAGGTCTACACCTTC.

The chain joins TRBV3-1 to TRBJ2-1; D unresolved. V was shortened by 7 bases and J by 9 bases, with 16 bases between the two germline ends. Germline assignment: CDR1 LGHDT and CDR2 YNNKEL (reference sequence). The CDR3 covers 13 residues. CDR3 in amino acids: CASTILKIGEQFF. The CDR3 bases are TGTGCCAGCACAATACTTAAAATCGGTGAGCAGTTCTTC.